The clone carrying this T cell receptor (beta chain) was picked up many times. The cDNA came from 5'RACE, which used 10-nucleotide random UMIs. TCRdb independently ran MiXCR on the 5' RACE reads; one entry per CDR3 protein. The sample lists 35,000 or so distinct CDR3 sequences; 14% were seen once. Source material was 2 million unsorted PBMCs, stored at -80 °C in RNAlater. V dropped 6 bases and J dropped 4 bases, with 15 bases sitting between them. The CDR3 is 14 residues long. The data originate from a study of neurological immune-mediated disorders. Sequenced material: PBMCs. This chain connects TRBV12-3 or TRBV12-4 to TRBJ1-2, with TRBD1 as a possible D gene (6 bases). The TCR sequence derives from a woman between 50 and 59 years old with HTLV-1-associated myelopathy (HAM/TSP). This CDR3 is CASRFGGGAYGYTF. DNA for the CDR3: TGTGCCAGCAGGTTTGGTGGGGGCGCCTATGGCTACACCTTC.